Described below is a single TCR beta chain sequence and its context. Its antigen has not been determined. Nothing much larger sits one base from this clone, and base qualities are not available. In total, fewer than 750 healthy bone marrow donors made up the cohort. At the time of sampling, every cohort member was nominally healthy, though immune exposures that went unrecorded were likely present. The donor tested CMV seropositive and was one of the 289 seropositive cohort members. Each donor provided a peripheral blood sample, and peripheral blood mononuclear cells were used for TCR beta sequencing. The Qiagen DNeasy Blood Extraction Kit was used to extract genomic DNA from the blood cell samples. The CDR3 sequence holds 11 residues, the cysteine and phenylalanine included. CDR3 DNA only is kept here, 33 bases in frame from base 1. The germline V gene specifies MGHRA as CDR1 and YSYEKL as CDR2. Trimming removed 3 bases from V and 6 bases from J, leaving 5 bases between the germline ends.

The data were taken from a study of cytomegalovirus exposure and HLA in healthy donors (dated by TCRdb to about 2017). Study-wide context: An earlier analysis of several hundred of the donors reported 250 to 300 Gb of sequence data and 117 million unique TCR beta sequences from 190 million or so T cells. Donor age, sex, ethnicity and CMV serostatus were compiled alongside the repertoire data. Four or five DR-DQ haplotypes were handled as single units for association and clustering because linkage in the cohort was strong. Along with the approximately 650-subject first cohort, a separate validation cohort of 120 different subjects was used. An earlier analysis of approximately 630 of the donors applied high-throughput TCR beta sequencing to assess whether each TCR beta V gene segment acted as functional or pseudogenic. Rather than using new phenotypic data, the later analysis identified candidate immune exposures from TCR beta sequences and from how often those sequences occurred across donors. Across some 400 genotyped donors of the cohort, an average of approximately 240,000 unique TCR beta nucleotide sequences per donor were sequenced, and roughly 20% of those sequences were non-productive. All discovery cohort repertoires had been generated using a single sequencing platform. The study was designed to test whether signatures of past pathogen exposure could be identified by cataloging public T cell receptors. Typing coverage varied by locus: roughly 629-640 donors for A, B, C, DRB1 and DQB1; under 550 for DQA1; approximately 610 for DPA1; around 450 for DPB1. A later analysis re-examined previously published TCR beta repertoires from about 700 donors and added high-resolution HLA genotyping to investigate patterns of TCR occurrence. Using immunosequencing, the study profiled T cell repertoires from approximately 700 subjects and related those repertoires to cytomegalovirus serostatus. Roughly 300 gigabases of sequencing data and roughly 81 million unique TCR sequences made up an early release that covered around 640 HLA-typed donors. HLA typing included class I and class II loci at four-digit resolution. In a later genetic analysis, genome-wide SNP genotypes for about 55% of the roughly 700 donors were used, and that subset was treated as a discovery cohort. To predict cytomegalovirus infection status, the study brought together high-throughput TCR immunosequencing, statistical association of individual TCRs with disease status, and machine learning. The genetic ancestry cluster associated with self-reported Caucasian donors included roughly four fifths of the roughly 400 genotyped donors.

The library was made by the immunoSEQ multiplex PCR assay. A mixture of 60 forward primers for TCR Vbeta segments and 13 reverse primers for TCR Jbeta segments was used in the multiplex PCR. Amplification of the CDR3 region of rearranged TCR beta genes was performed with a multiplex PCR assay on genomic DNA. Amplified TCR beta libraries were sequenced as 87-base-pair reads on the Illumina HiSeq System. Per the source publication's procedure: In a later analysis, 80 million or so unique TCR beta chains were counted across the approximately 640 repertoires, and roughly 11 million of these chains were shared by at least two donors. A nearest-neighbor algorithm error-corrected the raw reads and collapsed the reads into unique sequences, merging closely related sequences to remove PCR and sequencing errors. V, D and J gene segments were assigned by aligning CDR3 sequences to IMGT reference sequences. For a sequence to be retained, at least a six-nucleotide match to both a V gene segment and a J gene segment was required. Rearrangements were called productive when the CDR3 lacked stop codons and stayed in frame with V and J; all others were non-productive. CDR3 was defined by IMGT convention, running from the second conserved V-encoded cysteine to the conserved J-encoded phenylalanine. The earlier analysis of roughly 590 of the donors excluded any sequence lacking an unambiguous match to a single V gene segment. An earlier analysis of just under 600 of the donors called V segments functional above 56.7% productive rearrangements and segregating when the between-donor standard deviation exceeded 5%. A statistical classification framework was built for diagnosing cytomegalovirus status from the catalog of TCR beta chain sequences. In a later analysis, V and J genes were assigned by comparing TCR nucleotide sequences against IMGT/GENE-DB human TR gene sequences. In a later analysis, CDR3 sequences and most-parsimonious VDJ recombination scenarios were assigned using the TCRdist pipeline. In a later analysis, each TCR beta chain was defined by its CDR3 amino acid sequence together with its V-gene family, and reads lacking a unique V-gene family were excluded. A later analysis removed roughly 590 highly shared, low-generation-probability nucleotide sequences to deal with suspected cross-contamination and a sequencing artifact. For each public chain, a later analysis derived a clonal expansion index from normalized ranks of inferred template counts within each repertoire. In a later analysis, generation probabilities were computed with a VDJ recombination model fitted to out-of-frame rearrangements, and the resulting probabilities were checked against IGoR. Hypergeometric tests were used in a later analysis to score TCR-TCR, TCR-HLA and TCR-CMV co-occurrence, with a repertoire-size bias correction applied to the TCR pairs. A later analysis estimated false discovery rates by permuting HLA or CMV assignments 20 times. A later analysis grouped co-occurring TCRs with DBSCAN, adding TCRdist sequence similarity when clustering within HLA-allele-positive subsets. Co-occurrence clustering excluded repertoires with fewer than 30,000 or more than 120,000 public chains, plus five with anomalous nucleotide sharing. TCRdb carries this immuneACCESS record with in-frame sequences only. Its versions omit some clonotypes, under half of them owing to an unresolved V gene in the studies checked, with the rest unexplained. V and J calls and clone size are as listed in that table; D and trimming were resolved from the DNA. This sample holds 150,000 to 200,000 clones; around 75% were observed only once. The biggest ten clones account for 4.5% to 5% of the sample.

Overall study outcomes, separate from this receptor: Three of the identified cytomegalovirus-associated TCR beta chains were confirmed in vitro to be specific for cytomegalovirus antigens. The 87-base-pair reads could not distinguish some IMGT-functional V segments, including TRBV6-2 and TRBV6-3, so those segments were excluded. Only TCR beta chains were sequenced in this cohort, and the absence of alpha or paired-chain data limited detectable features. Because HLA typing was missing for some donors at each locus, association tests included only the typed subset. A later analysis found that most CMV-associated TCR beta chains appeared HLA-restricted, with HLA associations seemingly driven largely by CMV exposure. The only immune exposure information available for the cohort was CMV serostatus. An association between a missense DCLRE1C variant and V-gene and J-gene trimming of TCR beta chains was found in a later genetic analysis and replicated in an independent cohort. The classifier was reported to diagnose cytomegalovirus status with high specificity and sensitivity in both the original and validation cohorts. Correlated functional status among segregating V segments might reflect linkage disequilibrium, but an unknown experimental factor could not be ruled out. In a later analysis, TCR association rates were found to vary across HLA loci, with the most associated TCRs seen for DRB1 alleles and the fewest for HLA-C alleles. In a later genetic analysis, fewer N-insertions in productive TCRs were reported among donors in an Asian-associated ancestry cluster than the roughly 700-donor mean. It was suggested by the authors that the approach could potentially be generalized to other disease states and immunological phenotypes. Roughly uniform sequencing depth across donors was assumed in presence/absence analyses, although this assumption may not hold. A later analysis found that HLA-associated TCR beta chains were more clonally expanded and had lower generation probabilities than equally common non-associated chains. Strong co-occurrence of HLA alleles, especially DR and DQ, made assigning TCR associations to individual alleles difficult. While some public TCRs were present in many individuals, most TCR sequences turned up only very rarely across donors. A further reported finding was that TCR beta sequences accurately predicted the HLA-A and HLA-B alleles for most subjects in the first cohort. A total of some 180 TCR beta chains were listed by the study as associated with cytomegalovirus. Because counts were too low, some 16 rarely observed V segments, including chromosome 9 orphons, were excluded from the earlier analysis of several hundred of the donors. In an earlier analysis of some 550 of the donors, most TCR beta V segments were observed in productive rearrangements about 87% or about 30% of the time, broadly matching IMGT annotations. A cluster of highly shared sequence variants was judged likely to represent a technical artifact of the sequencing pipeline. In a later analysis, several top co-occurrence clusters were reported to appear linked to parvovirus B19, influenza, CMV and Epstein-Barr virus. A later analysis associated 17,000 or so TCR beta sequences with specific HLA alleles at a false discovery rate of 0.05.

Input material: PBMCs. The receptor comes from a man younger than 35 in good health and CMV-seropositive. The V and J segments used are TRBV4-1 and TRBJ1-2, with a weak D call of TRBD1 (5 bases match). The DNA is TGCGCCAGCAGCCACAGGGATGGCTACACCTTC. This encodes CASSHRDGYTF.